Each of the 11 T cell receptor beta chains below was sequenced from the same sample in a study of CD8+ T cells in alopecia areata. cDNA prepared by RNA extraction and subsequent reverse transcription served as the template for sequencing. Some clones are missing from TCRdb's copy, which holds only in-frame ones; the method was immunoSEQ multiplex PCR. Of 30,000 to 35,000 clones listed, approximately 58% are singletons. The sample comprised NKG2D-high CD8+ T cells sorted from blood. The receptors originated from a human donor with alopecia areata.

V is TRBV28 and J is TRBJ2-1; D is unclear. The V gene lost 3 bases and the J gene lost 3 bases, with 9 bases spanning the gap. The CDR3 runs to 14 residues. Germline V gene sequence: CDR1 MDHEN, CDR2 SYDVKM. The CDR3: CASSFLEGYNEQFF. The CDR3 nucleotides are TGTGCCAGCAGTTTCCTAGAAGGCTACAATGAGCAGTTCTTC.

This clone was counted a few times. This chain uses TRBV7-9 with TRBJ2-7, with 9 bases aligning to TRBD1. The germline gives CDR1 SEHNR, CDR2 FQNEAQ (reference sequence). After removal of 6 bases from V and 4 bases from J, the junction contained 7 bases not matched to a gene. CDR3 length: 14 amino acids. CDR3 protein: CASSHRQGGYEQYF. The CDR3 DNA sequence: TGTGCCAGCAGTCACAGACAGGGGGGGTACGAGCAGTACTTC.

This clone was counted a few times. This chain uses TRBV7-8 with TRBJ2-4; tentative D call: TRBD1 (6 bases). Trimming took 6 bases from V and 3 from J, leaving 15 bases between them. The CDR3 is 15 residues long. Germline V gene lookup returns CDR1 SGHVS and CDR2 FQNEAQ. The CDR3 DNA is TGTGCCAGCAGTCCAAACAGGGTGGGCAAAAACATTCAGTACTTC. Translation: CASSPNRVGKNIQYF.

J is TRBJ1-2 and V is TRBV7-9; the D gene is possibly TRBD1 (5 bases). Per the germline V gene, CDR1 is SEHNR and CDR2 is FQNEAQ (reference sequence). V was shortened by 4 bases and J by 10 bases, with 13 bases between the two germline ends. The CDR3 sequence is 12 residues long. CDR3 coding DNA: TGTGCCAGCAGCTCGCATACAGGTTACTACACCTTC. Its protein product is CASSSHTGYYTF.

The rearrangement links TRBV2 to TRBJ2-3; D is undetermined. The CDR3 totals 16 residues. In germline, CDR1 is SNHLY, CDR2 FYNNEI. V was pared by 5 bases and J by 0 bases, with 15 bases between. DNA for the CDR3: TGTGCCAGCAGTCAAACTCCGGACGGAAGCACAGATACGCAGTATTTT. It translates to CASSQTPDGSTDTQYF. Full variable domain (missing parts from reference TRBV2 and TRBJ2-3): EPEVTQTPSHQVTQMGQEVILRCVPISNHLYFYWYRQILGQKVEFLVSFYNNEISEKSEIFDDQFSVERPDGSNFTLKIRSTKLEDSAMYFCASSQTPDGSTDTQYFGPGTRLTVL.

The chain has TRBV29-1 and TRBJ2-1, with D possibly matching TRBD1 (5 bases). Deletions cut 6 bases from V and 2 bases from J, with 14 bases between. Germline CDR1 is SQVTM and CDR2 is ANQGSEA. The CDR3 extends over 14 amino acids. In DNA form, the CDR3 reads TGCAGCGTCACCCAGGGCGGCCCCTACAATGAGCAGTTCTTC. Protein sequence: CSVTQGGPYNEQFF.

The V call is TRBV7-9, the J call TRBJ1-1, with 7 bases lining up with TRBD1. CDR1 and CDR2 (germline): SEHNR, FQNEAQ (reference sequence). CDR3 length equals 14 residues. V was clipped by 7 bases and J by 1 base; unmatched bases: 6. CDR3 bases: TGTGCCAGCAACGGGGACAGACCGAACACTGAAGCTTTCTTT. Its translation is CASNGDRPNTEAFF.

The V gene is TRBV5-4, the J gene TRBJ2-2; the D is unclear. V was shortened by 4 bases and J by 6 bases, with 10 bases between the two germline ends. The CDR3 contains 13 residues. Germline-derived CDR1 and CDR2 are SGHNT and YYREEE (reference sequence). The CDR3 protein is CASSLGLAGELFF. The CDR3 nucleotides read TGTGCCAGCAGCCTGGGCTTGGCCGGGGAGCTGTTTTTT.

This clone is labeled medium-sized. The chain has TRBV2 and TRBJ2-7, with TRBD1 as a possible D gene (6 bases). Germline V gives CDR1 SNHLY, CDR2 FYNNEI. The CDR3 length is 14 residues. Trimming shortened V by 8 bases and J by 6 bases, and 20 bases separated the two germline ends. CDR3 DNA sequence: TGTGCCAGCCAGGGGATGACAGACCTAACCGAGCAGTACTTC. This translates into CASQGMTDLTEQYF.

The V and J genes are TRBV27 and TRBJ2-1; 11 bases line up with TRBD2. This CDR3 region has 17 residues. Germline V lookup: CDR1 MNHEY, CDR2 SMNVEV (reference sequence). V lost 3 bases to trimming and J lost 5 bases; unmatched junction nucleotides: 9. CDR3 DNA: TGTGCCAGCAGTTTTCCCTTAGCGGGAGGGCCGAACAATGAGCAGTTCTTC. This codes for CASSFPLAGGPNNEQFF.

The gene calls are TRBV2 and TRBJ1-1, with D maybe TRBD1 (5 bases). The V and J ends lost 6 bases and 6 bases respectively, with 23 bases between them. The CDR3 runs 16 residues. Per the germline V gene, CDR1 is SNHLY and CDR2 is FYNNEI. CDR3 in DNA: TGTGCCAGCAGGGTCCTTAAGTCCGGGACGTCTGCTGAAGCTTTCTTT. It yields the protein CASRVLKSGTSAEAFF.